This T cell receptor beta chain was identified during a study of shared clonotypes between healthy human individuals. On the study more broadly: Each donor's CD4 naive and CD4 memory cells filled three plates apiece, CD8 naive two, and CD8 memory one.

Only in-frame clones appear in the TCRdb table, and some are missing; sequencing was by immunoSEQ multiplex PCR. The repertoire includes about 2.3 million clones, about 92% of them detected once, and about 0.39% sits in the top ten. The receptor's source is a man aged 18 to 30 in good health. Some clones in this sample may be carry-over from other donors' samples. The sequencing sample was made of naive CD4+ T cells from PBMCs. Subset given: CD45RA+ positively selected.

The CDR3 DNA follows: TGTGCCAGCAGCTTGGAGAACAGGGTGCGGGAGCAGTACTTC. Translation: CASSLENRVREQYF. The chain joins TRBV5-8 to TRBJ2-7, with D perhaps matching TRBD1 (6 bases). The CDR3 extends over 14 amino acids. Trimming removed 0 bases at V and 7 bases at J, with 14 bases between. Per the germline V gene, CDR1 is SGHTS and CDR2 is YDEGEE.